These 30 T cell receptor beta chains originate from one sample sequenced in a study of blood T cell repertoires in COVID-19. The method was immunoSEQ multiplex PCR; TCRdb's version includes in-frame clones alone and lacks a portion of them. The repertoire includes about 99,000 clones, 65% to 90% of them detected once, and 4% to 6% sits in the top ten. The sample was peripheral blood. These receptors were collected from a man aged 60 to 75 with acute or convalescent COVID-19.

This sequence joins TRBV7-9 and TRBJ2-7, with TRBD1 matching over 8 bases. The CDR3 contains 15 residues. V was pared by 4 bases and J by 3 bases, with 8 bases of the junction left unmatched. Germline lookup yields CDR1 SEHNR and CDR2 FQNEAQ (reference sequence). The CDR3 region has the DNA TGTGCCAGCAGCTCGAACCGGGACAGGATCTACGAGCAGTACTTC. Amino acids: CASSSNRDRIYEQYF.

J is TRBJ1-2 and V is TRBV7-9; D may be TRBD1 (5 bases). The CDR3 has 13 residues. V lost 3 bases and J 4 bases, leaving 9 bases between the germline ends. CDR1 is SEHNR and CDR2 is FQNEAQ in the germline V gene (reference sequence). The CDR3 protein is CASSLGGVYGYTF. CDR3 sequence (DNA): TGTGCCAGCAGCTTGGGGGGTGTCTATGGCTACACCTTC.

The gene calls are TRBV11-2 and TRBJ1-1; TRBD1 is a possible D gene (6 bases). Germline CDR1 and CDR2: SGHAT and FQNNGV. Between the trimmed V and J ends, which lost 1 base and 1 base, there was a span of 7 bases. The CDR3 is 14 amino acids. CDR3 amino acids: CASSLGGRNTEAFF. DNA of the CDR3: TGTGCCAGCAGCTTAGGGGGGCGGAACACTGAAGCTTTCTTT.

The genes are TRBV15 and TRBJ2-7; 7 bases line up with TRBD2. CDR3 size: 14 residues. Trimming removed 0 bases from V and 4 bases from J; junction bases left unmatched: 3. Germline lookup yields CDR1 LNHNV and CDR2 YYDKDF (reference sequence). The CDR3 DNA reads TGTGCCACCAGCAGAGATGGGGAGGGGTACGAGCAGTACTTC. Its protein is CATSRDGEGYEQYF.

This clone showed up just once. The chain has TRBV5-1 and TRBJ2-7, with 14 bases fitting TRBD2. CDR3 length equals 16 residues. J lost 0 bases, V lost 4 bases, and 3 bases had no gene match. Germline CDR1 SGHRS, CDR2 YFSETQ. CDR3 in amino acids: CASSLGTSGSSYEQYF. As DNA, the CDR3 is TGCGCCAGCAGCCTCGGGACTAGCGGGAGCTCCTACGAGCAGTACTTC.

The chain uses TRBV9 and TRBJ2-3; no clear D. The CDR3 totals 13 residues. Germline V gives CDR1 SGDLS, CDR2 YYNGEE. The ends were cut back, 3 bases at V and 1 base at J, with 6 bases in the middle. CDR3 bases: TGTGCCAGCAGCGGGAGCGGCACAGATACGCAGTATTTT. Encoded protein: CASSGSGTDTQYF.

The chain carries TRBV7-3 and TRBJ2-4; a possible D gene is TRBD2 (6 bases). Trimming removed 2 bases from V and 0 bases from J, with 14 bases in between. This CDR3 has 17 residues. CDR1 is SGHTA, CDR2 FQGTGA, per germline. The CDR3 protein is CASSLGPGGLAKNIQYF. The CDR3 nucleotides are TGTGCCAGCAGCTTAGGCCCAGGAGGGTTAGCCAAAAACATTCAGTACTTC.

The chain joins TRBV19 to TRBJ2-7; weak D call: TRBD1 (6 bases). V was clipped by 7 bases and J by 1 base, with 11 bases between them. Per germline, CDR1 LNHDA and CDR2 SQIVND (reference sequence). This CDR3 comprises 13 residues. The CDR3: CASNEGESYEQYF. CDR3 DNA: TGTGCCAGTAATGAGGGGGAGTCCTACGAGCAGTACTTC.

CDR3 loop: CASSPLTGLGYEQYF. The CDR3 coding sequence is TGTGCCAGCTCACCCCTTACAGGGTTGGGCTACGAGCAGTACTTC. The chain is built from TRBV18 and TRBJ2-7, with D possibly being TRBD1 (6 bases). V gave up 3 bases and J gave up 3 bases, with 15 bases separating them. Germline-derived CDR1 and CDR2 are KGHSH and LQKENI. The CDR3 totals 15 residues.

This chain joins TRBV20-1 and TRBJ2-1; D might be TRBD1 or TRBD2, each matching 6 bases. Germline V gene data show CDR1 as DFQATT and CDR2 as SNEGSKA (reference sequence). CDR3 length equals 14 residues. V lost 3 bases and J lost 2, with 11 bases in between. For the CDR3, the DNA is TGCAGTGCTAGTGGAGGGGGTGCCTACAATGAGCAGTTCTTC. It codes for CSASGGGAYNEQFF.

For the CDR3, the DNA is TGTGCCAGCAGCTTCTACGACTCTGGGGCCAACGTCCTGACTTTC. Its translation: CASSFYDSGANVLTF. The chain has TRBV11-1 and TRBJ2-6; D is unclear. The V gene lost 3 bases and the J gene lost 0 bases, with 6 bases spanning the gap. The germline gives CDR1 SGHAT, CDR2 FQDESV (reference sequence). CDR3 length: 15 amino acids.

The chain couples TRBV7-6 to TRBJ2-7; the match to TRBD2 covers 9 bases. Germline values: CDR1 SGHVS, CDR2 FNYEAQ. With 5 bases clipped from V and 5 bases from J, the junction kept 10 bases outside the gene matches. The CDR3 loop spans 15 amino acids. CDR3 DNA: TGTGCCAGCAGCCCTATACTAGCGGGCAAACACGAGCAGTACTTC. Amino acids: CASSPILAGKHEQYF.

This chain uses TRBV6-1 with TRBJ1-6, with D possibly TRBD1 on 6 matching bases. CDR1 MNHNS and CDR2 SASEGT come from the germline V gene. This CDR3 spans 16 amino acids. The V and J ends lost 1 base and 7 bases respectively, with 14 bases between them. The CDR3 is CASSEVLGGQNSPLHF. The CDR3, as DNA: TGTGCCAGCAGTGAAGTGCTGGGGGGGCAGAATTCACCCCTCCACTTT.

The rearrangement uses TRBV7-2 and TRBJ1-3, with unresolved D. The CDR3 sequence is 14 residues long. Germline-derived CDR1 and CDR2 are SGHTA and FQGNSA. Trimming stripped 1 base from V and 1 base from J, with 5 bases between. CDR3 in amino acids: CASSLGGSGNTIYF. For the CDR3, the DNA is TGTGCCAGCAGCTTAGGAGGTTCTGGAAACACCATATATTTT.

The chain joins TRBV9 to TRBJ1-4; TRBD1 agrees at 8 bases. The CDR3 has 16 residues. Germline loops: CDR1 SGDLS, CDR2 YYNGEE. Unmatched junction bases numbered 12, after V lost 3 bases and J lost 8 bases. Here the CDR3 DNA reads TGTGCCAGCAGCGGACCTGGTGGACAGGGTGGAGAAAAACTGTTTTTT. This gives the protein CASSGPGGQGGEKLFF.

The CDR3 nucleotides read TGTGCCAGCAGCAAGACAGTTTCGGAGACCCAGTACTTC. This gives the protein CASSKTVSETQYF. J is TRBJ2-5 and V is TRBV7-9; possibly TRBD1 for D (5 bases). CDR1 and CDR2 (germline): SEHNR, FQNEAQ (reference sequence). The CDR3 has 13 amino acids. Trimming shortened V by 5 bases and J by 5 bases, and 12 bases separated the two germline ends.

V gene TRBV5-1 combines with J gene TRBJ1-2; D is unresolved. Germline loops: CDR1 SGHRS, CDR2 YFSETQ. Trimming pared 4 bases from V and 8 bases from J, leaving 15 bases between. The CDR3 runs to 13 residues. CDR3 sequence reads: CASSPLTGGGYTF. The CDR3 DNA is TGCGCCAGCAGCCCCCTGACGGGTGGAGGCTACACCTTC.

The chain joins TRBV6-2 or TRBV6-3 to TRBJ1-2; D remains ambiguous. This CDR3 has 12 amino acids. Germline CDR1 MNHEY, CDR2 SVGEGT. V was cut by 5 bases and J by 7 bases, with 11 bases left in between. CDR3 residues: CASSTPGSGYTF. The CDR3 region has the DNA TGTGCCAGCAGTACCCCGGGTAGTGGCTACACCTTC.

This clone was recorded only once. The CDR3 nucleotides read TGTGCCAGCAGCCCGGGGACAGGGTCTAATTCACCCCTCCACTTT. It encodes CASSPGTGSNSPLHF. The V gene is TRBV3-1 (or the pseudogene TRBV3-2), the J gene TRBJ1-6; 9 bases map to TRBD1. Germline assignment: CDR1 LGHDT and CDR2 YNNKEL (reference sequence). V gave up 4 bases and J gave up 6 bases; unmatched junction bases: 4. The length of the CDR3 is 15 residues.

The table lists this clone with a few counts. The chain employs TRBV29-1 and TRBJ2-7; 7 nucleotides match TRBD1. Trimming took 2 bases from V and 0 from J; bases not matched to a gene: 1. The CDR3 sequence is 13 residues long. Germline V lookup: CDR1 SQVTM, CDR2 ANQGSEA. CDR3 DNA sequence: TGCAGCGTTGAACGGACAGGCTCCTACGAGCAGTACTTC. Translation gives CSVERTGSYEQYF.

The CDR3: CASSHGRGGYTF. In nucleotides, the CDR3 is TGTGCCAGCAGCCACGGTAGGGGCGGCTACACCTTC. The chain combines TRBV3-1 (or the pseudogene TRBV3-2) with TRBJ1-2; D may be TRBD1 (5 bases). V dropped 3 bases and J dropped 8 bases, with 10 bases sitting between them. CDR3 size: 12 residues. Germline values: CDR1 LGHDT, CDR2 YNNKEL (reference sequence).

The chain joins TRBV6-2 or TRBV6-3 to TRBJ1-5; tentatively, D is TRBD1 (5 bases). This CDR3 comprises 16 residues. CDR1 and CDR2 from the germline V gene are MNHEY and SVGEGT. The V and J ends lost 0 bases and 7 bases respectively, with 16 bases between them. CDR3 protein: CASSYSLGEVGQPQHF. CDR3 sequence (DNA): TGTGCCAGCAGTTACTCGCTAGGGGAAGTAGGGCAGCCCCAGCATTTT.

This clone was detected only once. The chain uses TRBV3-1 (or the pseudogene TRBV3-2) and TRBJ2-1; 9 positions match TRBD2. The CDR3 spans 17 residues. In germline, CDR1 is LGHDT, CDR2 YNNKEL (reference sequence). The J segment lost 0 bases and the V segment lost 5 bases, leaving 8 bases of the junction unmatched. CDR3 DNA: TGTGCCAGCAGCGGAGATAGCGGGGGAAGCTCCTACAATGAGCAGTTCTTC. This sequence encodes CASSGDSGGSSYNEQFF.

The chain carries TRBV19 and TRBJ2-3; 10 bases match TRBD2. J was trimmed by 3 bases and V by 6 bases; bases with no gene match: 6. This CDR3 contains 15 residues. The germline CDR1 and CDR2 sequences are LNHDA and SQIVND (reference sequence). In DNA form, the CDR3 reads TGTGCCAGTAGGCGTCCGGGACTAGCGACAGATACGCAGTATTTT. Amino acid sequence: CASRRPGLATDTQYF.

This rearrangement joins TRBV6-2 or TRBV6-3 to TRBJ1-2; D might be TRBD1 (6 bases). The V gene's germline CDR1 is MNHEY and CDR2 SVGEGT. V dropped 5 bases and J dropped 7 bases, with 11 bases sitting between them. The CDR3 loop spans 12 amino acids. CDR3 in amino acids: CASSQNRVGYTF. The DNA for the CDR3 is TGTGCCAGCAGTCAAAACAGGGTTGGCTACACCTTC.

This clone was observed a handful of times. The V and J genes are TRBV18 and TRBJ1-6; no definite D call. This CDR3 region has 15 residues. Deletions cut 2 bases from V and 5 bases from J, with 10 bases between. Germline loops: CDR1 KGHSH, CDR2 LQKENI. CDR3 sequence (DNA): TGTGCCAGCTCACCATTGATAGGAGATAATTCACCCCTCCACTTT. Translating gives CASSPLIGDNSPLHF.

The CDR3 loop reads CASSSDRGRGEAFF. The CDR3 DNA reads as TGTGCCAGCAGCTCGGACAGGGGGCGGGGTGAAGCTTTCTTT. This chain uses TRBV5-4 with TRBJ1-1; 11 nucleotides match TRBD1. Germline V gives CDR1 SGHNT, CDR2 YYREEE (reference sequence). Trimming cost V 3 bases and J 7 bases; bases outside gene matches: 5. The CDR3 extends over 14 amino acids.

This clone was observed a handful of times. The rearrangement joins TRBV6-1 to TRBJ1-2, with 7 nucleotides matching TRBD1. Germline values: CDR1 MNHNS, CDR2 SASEGT. CDR3 length equals 16 residues. The junction had 7 bases not matched to a gene; V was cut back by 0 bases and J by 3 bases. The CDR3 protein is CASSEAYRGSDYGYTF. The CDR3 DNA is TGTGCCAGCAGTGAAGCCTACAGGGGTAGTGACTATGGCTACACCTTC.

This rearrangement joins TRBV6-5 to TRBJ2-7; possible D gene TRBD1, 6 bases. This CDR3 has 15 amino acids. Per the germline V gene, CDR1 is MNHEY and CDR2 is SVGAGI. Trimming left V 6 bases short and J 5 bases short, with 20 bases between. CDR3 in amino acids: CASSPHRVNKDEQYF. CDR3 nucleotide sequence: TGTGCCAGCAGCCCCCACAGGGTGAATAAGGACGAGCAGTACTTC.

V gene TRBV7-9 combines with J gene TRBJ2-1; the D is unclear. Trimming cost V 1 base and J 6 bases, with 10 bases left between them. CDR3 length: 14 residues. CDR1 is SEHNR, CDR2 FQNEAQ, per germline (reference sequence). This chain's CDR3 is CASSLVSLFNEQFF. The DNA of the CDR3 is TGTGCCAGCAGCTTAGTGAGTCTCTTCAATGAGCAGTTCTTC.